Included here is one TCR beta chain sequence, with context. Germline assignment: CDR1 SGDLS and CDR2 YYNGEE. The CDR3 is 16 amino acids. V lost 2 bases, J lost 2 bases, and 5 bases stayed unmatched. Authors' data handling: Amplification of reference gene primers provided the estimated nucleated cell counts. Using immunoSEQ multiplex PCR, the repertoire was profiled, and TCRdb retains in-frame clones only, with some absent. The DNA gave D and trimming, while V, J and clone size come from that table. The sample shows under 150,000 clones, about nine tenths of them seen only once. This specimen belongs to a study of blood T cell repertoires in COVID-19. In the study overall: COVID-19 samples from acute and convalescent phases originated in the United States, Italy and Spain. T cells, B-cell-depleted T cells, or PBMCs supplied cDNA or gDNA.

This clonotype originated in a human donor in a cohort sampled during active COVID-19. The chain couples TRBV9 to TRBJ2-3; 10 positions agree with TRBD1. Specimen: peripheral blood. CDR3 DNA sequence: TGTGCCAGCAGCGTCCGGGACAGGGGCCTCACAGATACGCAGTATTTT. Residues: CASSVRDRGLTDTQYF.